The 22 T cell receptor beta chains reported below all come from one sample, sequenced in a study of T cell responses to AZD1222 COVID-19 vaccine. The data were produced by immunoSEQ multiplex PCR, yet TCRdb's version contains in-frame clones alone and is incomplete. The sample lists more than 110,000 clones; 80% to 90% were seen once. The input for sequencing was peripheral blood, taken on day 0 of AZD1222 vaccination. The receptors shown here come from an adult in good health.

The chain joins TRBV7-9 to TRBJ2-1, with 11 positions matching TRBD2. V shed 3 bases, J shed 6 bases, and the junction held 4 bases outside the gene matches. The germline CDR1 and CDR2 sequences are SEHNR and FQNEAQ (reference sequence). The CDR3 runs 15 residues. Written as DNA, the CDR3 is TGTGCCAGCAGCTTGCTAGCGGGAGGAAGCAATGAGCAGTTCTTC. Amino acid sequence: CASSLLAGGSNEQFF.

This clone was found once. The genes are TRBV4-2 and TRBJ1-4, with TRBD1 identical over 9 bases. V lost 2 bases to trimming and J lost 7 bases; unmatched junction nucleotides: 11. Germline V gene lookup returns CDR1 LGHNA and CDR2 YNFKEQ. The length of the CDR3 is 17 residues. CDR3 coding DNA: TGTGCCAGCAGCCAACCGGGACAGGGAGGTGTAGGTGAAAAACTGTTTTTT. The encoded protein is CASSQPGQGGVGEKLFF.

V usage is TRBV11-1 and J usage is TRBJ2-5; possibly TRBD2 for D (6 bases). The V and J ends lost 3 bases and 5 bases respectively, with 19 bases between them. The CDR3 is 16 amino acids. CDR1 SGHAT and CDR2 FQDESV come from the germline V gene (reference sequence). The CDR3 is CASSFFGQEGGETQYF. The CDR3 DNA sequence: TGTGCCAGCAGCTTCTTTGGGCAGGAGGGCGGGGAGACCCAGTACTTC.

CDR3 in amino acids: CASSLVGTSNTEAFF. CDR3 DNA sequence: TGCGCCAGCAGCTTGGTTGGGACATCGAACACTGAAGCTTTCTTT. The chain joins TRBV5-1 to TRBJ1-1, with D possibly matching TRBD1 (6 bases). V was trimmed by 0 bases and J by 1 base, leaving 10 bases between them. This CDR3 has 15 residues. Germline V gene sequence: CDR1 SGHRS, CDR2 YFSETQ.

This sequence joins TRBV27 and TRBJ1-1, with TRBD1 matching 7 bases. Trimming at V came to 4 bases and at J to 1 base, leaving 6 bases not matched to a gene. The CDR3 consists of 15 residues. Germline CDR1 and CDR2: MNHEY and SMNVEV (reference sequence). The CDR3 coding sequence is TGTGCCAGCAGTTCCAGGGGGAGATGGAACACTGAAGCTTTCTTT. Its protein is CASSSRGRWNTEAFF.

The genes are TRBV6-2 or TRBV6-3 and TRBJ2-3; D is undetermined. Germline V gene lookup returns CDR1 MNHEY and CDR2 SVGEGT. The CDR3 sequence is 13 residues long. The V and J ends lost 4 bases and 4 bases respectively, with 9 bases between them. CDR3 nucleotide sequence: TGTGCCAGCAGTTCCCTAGATGCAGATACGCAGTATTTT. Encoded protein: CASSSLDADTQYF.

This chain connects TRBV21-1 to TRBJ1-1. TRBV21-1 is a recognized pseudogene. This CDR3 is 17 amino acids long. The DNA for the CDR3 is TGTGCCAGCAGCAAAGAGGGGGGGGACACCGGGAACACTGAAGCTTTCTTT. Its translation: CASSKEGGDTGNTEAFF.

The CDR3 loop reads CASSDPGQGATNEKLFF. In DNA, the CDR3 is TGTGCCAGCAGTGATCCCGGACAGGGGGCAACTAATGAAAAACTGTTTTTT. The chain is built from TRBV25-1 and TRBJ1-4; the match to TRBD1 covers 10 bases. Germline assignment: CDR1 MGHDK and CDR2 SYGVNS. After removal of 3 bases from V and 0 bases from J, the junction contained 4 bases not matched to a gene. The CDR3 length is 17 residues.

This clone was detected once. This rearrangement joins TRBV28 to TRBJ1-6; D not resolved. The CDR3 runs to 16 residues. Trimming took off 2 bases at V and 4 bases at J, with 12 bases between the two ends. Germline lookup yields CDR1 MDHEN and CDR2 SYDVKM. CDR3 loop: CASSLEGPQYNSPLHF. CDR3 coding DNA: TGTGCCAGCAGTTTAGAAGGGCCGCAATATAATTCACCCCTCCACTTT.

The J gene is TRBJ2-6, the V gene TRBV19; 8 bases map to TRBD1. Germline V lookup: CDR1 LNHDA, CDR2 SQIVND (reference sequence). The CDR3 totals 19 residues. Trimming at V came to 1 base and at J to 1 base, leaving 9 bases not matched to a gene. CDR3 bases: TGTGCCAGTAGTATAGGCCATTTTAGGACAGGGTCTGGGGCCAACGTCCTGACTTTC. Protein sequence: CASSIGHFRTGSGANVLTF.

CDR3 residues: CASRRQGVSGYTF. CDR3 sequence (DNA): TGTGCCAGCAGAAGACAGGGGGTCTCGGGCTACACCTTC. The chain is built from TRBV28 and TRBJ1-2; 9 bases align to TRBD1. Germline V gene sequence: CDR1 MDHEN, CDR2 SYDVKM. Trimming cost V 6 bases and J 8 bases; bases outside gene matches: 7. This CDR3 has 13 residues.

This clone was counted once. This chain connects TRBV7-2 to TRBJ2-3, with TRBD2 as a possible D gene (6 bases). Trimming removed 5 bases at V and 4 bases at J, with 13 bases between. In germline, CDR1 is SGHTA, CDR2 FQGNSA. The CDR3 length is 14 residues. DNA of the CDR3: TGTGCCAGCAGCCGGGGACTCCTGGCAGATACGCAGTATTTT. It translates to CASSRGLLADTQYF.

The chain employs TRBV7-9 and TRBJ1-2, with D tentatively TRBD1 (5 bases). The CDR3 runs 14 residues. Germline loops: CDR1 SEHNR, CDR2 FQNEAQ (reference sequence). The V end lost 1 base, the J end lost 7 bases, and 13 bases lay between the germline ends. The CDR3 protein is CASSLGFREGGYTF. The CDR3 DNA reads TGTGCCAGCAGCTTAGGGTTCAGGGAAGGTGGCTACACCTTC. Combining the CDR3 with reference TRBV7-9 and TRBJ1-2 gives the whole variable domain DTGVSQNPRHKITKRGQNVTFRCDPISEHNRLYWYRQTLGQGPEFLTYFQNEAQLEKSRLLSDRFSAERPKGSFSTLEIQRTEQGDSAMYLCASSLGFREGGYTFGSGTRLTVV.

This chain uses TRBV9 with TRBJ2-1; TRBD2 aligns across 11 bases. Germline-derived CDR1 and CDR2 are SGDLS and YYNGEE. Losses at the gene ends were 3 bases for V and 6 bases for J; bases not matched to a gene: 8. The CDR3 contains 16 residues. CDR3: CASSAPVLAGGNEQFF. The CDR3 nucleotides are TGTGCCAGCAGCGCTCCGGTCCTAGCGGGAGGCAATGAGCAGTTCTTC. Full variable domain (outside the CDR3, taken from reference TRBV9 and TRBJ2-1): DSGVTQTPKHLITATGQRVTLRCSPRSGDLSVYWYQQSLDQGLQFLIQYYNGEERAKGNILERFSAQQFPDLHSELNLSSLELGDSALYFCASSAPVLAGGNEQFFGPGTRLTVL.

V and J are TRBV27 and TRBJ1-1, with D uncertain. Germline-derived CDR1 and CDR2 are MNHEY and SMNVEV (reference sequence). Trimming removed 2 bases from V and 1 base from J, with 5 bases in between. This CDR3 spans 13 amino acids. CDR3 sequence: CASSLRGNTEAFF. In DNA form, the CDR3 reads TGTGCCAGCAGTTTACGGGGGAACACTGAAGCTTTCTTT.

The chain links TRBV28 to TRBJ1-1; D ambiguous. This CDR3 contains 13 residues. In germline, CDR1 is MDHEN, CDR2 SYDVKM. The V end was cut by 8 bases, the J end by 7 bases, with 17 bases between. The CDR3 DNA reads TGTGCCAGCGCCGCCGTCCAGCCGATTGAAGCTTTCTTT. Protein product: CASAAVQPIEAFF. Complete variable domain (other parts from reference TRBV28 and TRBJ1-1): DVKVTQSSRYLVKRTGEKVFLECVQDMDHENMFWYRQDPGLGLRLIYFSYDVKMKEKGDIPEGYSVSREKKERFSLILESASTNQTSMYLCASAAVQPIEAFFGQGTRLTVV.

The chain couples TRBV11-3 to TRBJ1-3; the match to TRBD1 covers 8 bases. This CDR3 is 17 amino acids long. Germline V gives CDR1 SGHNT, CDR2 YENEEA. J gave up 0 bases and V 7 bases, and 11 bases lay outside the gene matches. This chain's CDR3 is CASNSAGTGYSGNTIYF. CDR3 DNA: TGTGCCAGCAACTCAGCAGGGACAGGTTACTCTGGAAACACCATATATTTT.

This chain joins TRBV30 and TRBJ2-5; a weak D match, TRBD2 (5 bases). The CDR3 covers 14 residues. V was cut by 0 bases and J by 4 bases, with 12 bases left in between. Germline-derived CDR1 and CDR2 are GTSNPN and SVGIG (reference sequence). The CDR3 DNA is TGTGCCTGGAGTGTAGGTGGAGGAGGAGAGACCCAGTACTTC. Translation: CAWSVGGGGETQYF.

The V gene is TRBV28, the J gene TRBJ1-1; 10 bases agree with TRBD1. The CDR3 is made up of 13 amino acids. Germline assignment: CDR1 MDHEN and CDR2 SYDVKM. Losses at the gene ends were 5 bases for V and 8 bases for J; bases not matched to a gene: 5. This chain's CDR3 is CASSDRGLKEAFF. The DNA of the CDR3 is TGTGCCAGCAGTGACAGGGGGCTTAAAGAAGCTTTCTTT. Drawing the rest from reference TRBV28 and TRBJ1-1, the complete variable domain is DVKVTQSSRYLVKRTGEKVFLECVQDMDHENMFWYRQDPGLGLRLIYFSYDVKMKEKGDIPEGYSVSREKKERFSLILESASTNQTSMYLCASSDRGLKEAFFGQGTRLTVV.

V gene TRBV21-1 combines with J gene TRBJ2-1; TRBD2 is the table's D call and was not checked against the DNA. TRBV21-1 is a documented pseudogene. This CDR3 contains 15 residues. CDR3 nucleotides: TGTGCCAGCAGCAAACCCCACGATGGGGGGAGTGAGCAGTTCTTC. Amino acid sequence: CASSKPHDGGSEQFF.

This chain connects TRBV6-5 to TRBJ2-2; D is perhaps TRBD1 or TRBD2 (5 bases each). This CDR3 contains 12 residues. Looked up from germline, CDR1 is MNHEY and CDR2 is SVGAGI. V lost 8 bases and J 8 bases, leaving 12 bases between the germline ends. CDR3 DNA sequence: TGTGCCAGCGGGACCCTCCTGGGGGAGCTGTTTTTT. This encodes CASGTLLGELFF.

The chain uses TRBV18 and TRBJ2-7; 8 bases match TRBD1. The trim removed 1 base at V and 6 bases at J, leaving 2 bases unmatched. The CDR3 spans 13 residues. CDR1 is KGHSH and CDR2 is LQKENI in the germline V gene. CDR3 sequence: CASSPLDRVEQYF. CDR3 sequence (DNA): TGTGCCAGCTCACCACTGGACAGGGTCGAGCAGTACTTC.